Sequencing of this T cell receptor beta chain was carried out in a study of T cells in Graves' hyperthyroidism and ophthalmopathy. Study-wide background: Before any treatment, at initial diagnosis, peripheral blood was collected.

Diagnosis relied on clinical symptoms, serum thyroxine and TRAb, thyroid ultrasound and orbital computed tomography. Amplification targeted TCR beta CDR3 regions from RNA transcripts. A set of HTBI primers served as the primers for a first-round RT-PCR of the TCR CDR3. MiXCR was run by TCRdb on the multiplex PCR reads, yielding one entry per CDR3 protein. Among 350,000 to 400,000 distinct CDR3 sequences listed, approximately 13% were seen once. V lost 1 base to trimming and J lost 4 bases; unmatched junction nucleotides: 10. From germline, CDR1 is SEHNR and CDR2 FQNEAQ (reference sequence). The CDR3 spans 19 residues.

Source material: blood. The receptor's source is a woman aged 55-75 years with Graves' hyperthyroidism. V is TRBV7-9 and J is TRBJ2-1, with 13 bases lining up with TRBD2. The CDR3 protein is CASSLGTMGTSGKYNEQFF. CDR3 DNA sequence: TGTGCCAGCAGCTTAGGTACCATGGGGACTAGCGGGAAATACAATGAGCAGTTCTTC.